The 28 T cell receptor beta chains below were found in one sample sequenced in a study of blood T cell repertoires in COVID-19. Clones were sequenced by immunoSEQ multiplex PCR, and TCRdb holds only the in-frame ones, with some missing. The sample gives about 83,000 clones, about 92% of which show up once; around a sixth is in the top ten. Sequenced input: peripheral blood. These receptors all come from an elderly woman with active or convalescent COVID-19.

V and J are TRBV6-2 or TRBV6-3 and TRBJ2-2; D gene ambiguous. This CDR3 is 13 amino acids long. Trimming removed 5 bases at V and 7 bases at J, with 11 bases between. Per the germline V gene, CDR1 is MNHEY and CDR2 is SVGEGT. CDR3 sequence: CASSLLSNGELFF. CDR3 nucleotides: TGTGCCAGCAGTCTTCTTAGTAACGGGGAGCTGTTTTTT.

V gene TRBV2 combines with J gene TRBJ1-5, with D unresolved. V was clipped by 7 bases and J by 7 bases, with 14 bases between them. The germline gives CDR1 SNHLY, CDR2 FYNNEI. The CDR3 runs to 13 residues. CDR3 DNA sequence: TGTGCCAGCACCCAGGATAGAAGCCAGCCCCAGCATTTT. Amino acid sequence: CASTQDRSQPQHF.

The V gene is TRBV7-2, the J gene TRBJ2-7; the D gene is possibly TRBD1 (5 bases). The CDR3 is 14 amino acids. Germline CDR1 and CDR2: SGHTA and FQGNSA. V lost 1 base and J lost 3, with 10 bases in between. The CDR3 region is CASSLGGRSYEQYF. Written as DNA, the CDR3 is TGTGCCAGCAGCTTAGGGGGCAGGAGCTACGAGCAGTACTTC. Complete variable domain (other parts from reference TRBV7-2 and TRBJ2-7): GAGVSQSPSNKVTEKGKDVELRCDPISGHTALYWYRQSLGQGLEFLIYFQGNSAPDKSGLPSDRFSAERTGGSVSTLTIQRTQQEDSAVYLCASSLGGRSYEQYFGPGTRLTVT.

The V call is TRBV6-5, the J call TRBJ1-1; D is ambiguous. V lost 0 bases and J lost 0, with 11 bases in between. The CDR3 contains 16 residues. The germline CDR1 and CDR2 sequences are MNHEY and SVGAGI. The CDR3 coding sequence is TGTGCCAGCAGTTACTCAGCCCCCCCGGTGAACACTGAAGCTTTCTTT. Translating gives CASSYSAPPVNTEAFF.

The V and J genes are TRBV7-3 and TRBJ2-1; TRBD1 aligns across 10 bases. J was trimmed by 9 bases and V by 4 bases; bases with no gene match: 3. Looked up from germline, CDR1 is SGHTA and CDR2 is FQGTGA. This CDR3 is built from 13 residues. Here the CDR3 DNA reads TGTGCCAGCAGCTCAAGACAGGGGGCTGAGCAGTTCTTC. Residues: CASSSRQGAEQFF.

The V call is TRBV4-2, the J call TRBJ2-1; 11 nucleotides line up with TRBD2. This CDR3 has 16 residues. Germline trimming cut 4 bases from V and 4 bases from J; bases unmatched to any gene: 6. Germline loops: CDR1 LGHNA, CDR2 YNFKEQ. DNA of the CDR3: TGTGCCAGCAGCCCTAACTTAGCGGGGGGGTACAATGAGCAGTTCTTC. Residues: CASSPNLAGGYNEQFF.

This chain connects TRBV7-6 to TRBJ2-2, with 13 bases identical to TRBD2. With V trimmed by 8 bases and J by 0 bases, 6 bases remained unmatched. The CDR3 totals 17 residues. The germline V gene encodes CDR1 SGHVS and CDR2 FNYEAQ. This CDR3 reads CASGLAGARPNTGELFF. The CDR3 nucleotides are TGTGCCAGCGGACTAGCGGGGGCCCGCCCGAACACCGGGGAGCTGTTTTTT.

This clone occurred once. The chain links TRBV30 to TRBJ2-2, with TRBD2 matching 10 bases. The CDR3 runs 14 residues. Germline V gene lookup returns CDR1 GTSNPN and CDR2 SVGIG (reference sequence). Trimming cost V 5 bases and J 6 bases; bases outside gene matches: 6. CDR3 sequence (DNA): TGTGCCTGGTTAGCGGGGGGTTTGGCCGGGGAGCTGTTTTTT. Its translation: CAWLAGGLAGELFF.

The genes are TRBV19 and TRBJ1-5; possible D gene TRBD1, 6 bases. The ends were cut back, 7 bases at V and 0 bases at J, with 13 bases in the middle. CDR3 size: 15 residues. Germline assignment: CDR1 LNHDA and CDR2 SQIVND (reference sequence). The CDR3, as DNA: TGTGCCAGTAAAGGACAGCCGTTTAGCAATCAGCCCCAGCATTTT. It encodes CASKGQPFSNQPQHF.

A single count supports this clone. The CDR3 reads CASSPSRRGNTEAFF. In DNA form, the CDR3 reads TGTGCCAGCTCACCTAGCCGCAGGGGTAACACTGAAGCTTTCTTT. V usage is TRBV18 and J usage is TRBJ1-1, with a possible D match to TRBD1 (6 bases). The CDR3 is made up of 15 amino acids. Germline V gene data show CDR1 as KGHSH and CDR2 as LQKENI. The germline V and J ends were trimmed by 3 bases and 2 bases, with 13 bases remaining between them. Filled out from reference TRBV18 and TRBJ1-1, the complete variable domain reads NAGVMQNPRHLVRRRGQEARLRCSPMKGHSHVYWYRQLPEEGLKFMVYLQKENIIDESGMPKERFSAEFPKEGPSILRIQQVVRGDSAAYFCASSPSRRGNTEAFFGQGTRLTVV.

The genes are TRBV5-4 and TRBJ2-7; 8 bases match TRBD2. There are 14 residues in the CDR3. Germline V lookup: CDR1 SGHNT, CDR2 YYREEE (reference sequence). V shed 4 bases, J shed 2 bases, and the junction held 5 bases outside the gene matches. The DNA of the CDR3 is TGTGCCAGCAGCATGGGACTAGGACCCTACGAGCAGTACTTC. It encodes CASSMGLGPYEQYF. The whole variable domain, filled in from reference TRBV5-4 and TRBJ2-7, reads ETGVTQSPTHLIKTRGQQVTLRCSSQSGHNTVSWYQQALGQGPQFIFQYYREEENGRGNFPPRFSGLQFPNYSSELNVNALELDDSALYLCASSMGLGPYEQYFGPGTRLTVT.

CDR3: CASRRDRITDTQYF. The CDR3 bases are TGTGCCAGCAGAAGAGACAGGATCACAGATACGCAGTATTTT. The rearrangement links TRBV27 to TRBJ2-3, with D perhaps matching TRBD1 (6 bases). Germline CDR1 is MNHEY and CDR2 is SMNVEV (reference sequence). The ends were cut back, 6 bases at V and 2 bases at J, with 12 bases in the middle. The CDR3 covers 14 residues.

The rearrangement uses TRBV7-6 and TRBJ2-3; 7 bases map to TRBD1. The CDR3 is made up of 15 amino acids. Germline CDR1 is SGHVS and CDR2 is FNYEAQ. V trimming: 0 bases; J trimming: 5 bases; junction bases outside the gene matches: 5. CDR3 nucleotides: TGTGCCAGCAGCTTAGCCCCTAGACAGGGAGATACGCAGTATTTT. Its translation: CASSLAPRQGDTQYF.

The V and J genes are TRBV11-2 and TRBJ1-2; 8 nucleotides match TRBD1. The V and J ends lost 5 bases and 4 bases, in that order; junction bases with no gene match: 6. In germline, CDR1 is SGHAT, CDR2 FQNNGV. The CDR3 extends over 14 amino acids. As DNA, the CDR3 is TGTGCCAGCAGCCCAGGACAGGGTAGCTATGGCTACACCTTC. Protein product: CASSPGQGSYGYTF. The complete variable domain, with remaining parts taken from reference TRBV11-2 and TRBJ1-2, reads EAGVAQSPRYKIIEKRQSVAFWCNPISGHATLYWYQQILGQGPKLLIQFQNNGVVDDSQLPKDRFSAERLKGVDSTLKIQPAKLEDSAVYLCASSPGQGSYGYTFGSGTRLTVV.

V and J are TRBV6-5 and TRBJ1-2; no clear D gene. The CDR3 is 13 residues long. With 0 bases removed from V and 8 bases from J, the gap between germline ends came to 10 bases. Germline V gene data show CDR1 as MNHEY and CDR2 as SVGAGI. CDR3 coding DNA: TGTGCCAGCAGTTACTCGATGAGGGAGGGCTACACCTTC. Translation: CASSYSMREGYTF.

The genes are TRBV2 and TRBJ1-5; D unresolved. Germline V gene data show CDR1 as SNHLY and CDR2 as FYNNEI. The CDR3 covers 15 residues. Between the trimmed V and J ends, which lost 6 bases and 6 bases, there was a span of 18 bases. CDR3 nucleotide sequence: TGTGCCAGCAGGGCGAACGGGTATGACGGTCAGCCCCAGCATTTT. Residues: CASRANGYDGQPQHF.

The chain has TRBV9 and TRBJ1-2; a possible D gene is TRBD1 (5 bases). This CDR3 spans 13 amino acids. Germline CDR1 SGDLS, CDR2 YYNGEE. V shed 6 bases and J shed 7 bases, with 16 bases lying between them. The CDR3 sequence: CASTPPQGFGYTF. The CDR3 DNA follows: TGTGCCAGCACCCCACCGCAGGGCTTTGGCTACACCTTC.

The chain uses TRBV11-2 and TRBJ2-3; TRBD2 agrees at 8 bases. From germline, CDR1 is SGHAT and CDR2 FQNNGV. The CDR3 contains 19 residues. With 3 bases clipped from V and 1 base from J, the junction kept 15 bases outside the gene matches. For the CDR3, the DNA is TGTGCCAGCAGCTTGCCGCCGGGACTAGATGATTCTGGCACAGATACGCAGTATTTT. Protein sequence: CASSLPPGLDDSGTDTQYF.

This chain links TRBV7-2 with TRBJ2-7; D not certain. Trimming stripped 1 base from V and 1 base from J, with 8 bases between. Germline CDR1 is SGHTA and CDR2 is FQGNSA. The CDR3 has 14 amino acids. This CDR3 is CASSLGRRSYEQYF. For the CDR3, the DNA is TGTGCCAGCAGCTTAGGTCGGCGGTCCTACGAGCAGTACTTC.

The chain has TRBV9 and TRBJ2-1; D gene ambiguous. The CDR3 covers 15 residues. CDR1 SGDLS and CDR2 YYNGEE come from the germline V gene. V lost 0 bases and J lost 0, with 7 bases in between. CDR3 protein: CASSVVSSSYNEQFF. The DNA of the CDR3 is TGTGCCAGCAGCGTAGTTTCTAGCTCCTACAATGAGCAGTTCTTC. The variable domain in full, completed from reference TRBV9 and TRBJ2-1, reads DSGVTQTPKHLITATGQRVTLRCSPRSGDLSVYWYQQSLDQGLQFLIQYYNGEERAKGNILERFSAQQFPDLHSELNLSSLELGDSALYFCASSVVSSSYNEQFFGPGTRLTVL.

V and J are TRBV6-5 and TRBJ2-6, with D perhaps matching TRBD2 (6 bases). CDR1 is MNHEY, CDR2 SVGAGI, per germline. This CDR3 region has 15 residues. V lost 2 bases and J 2 bases, leaving 7 bases between the germline ends. The CDR3 region has the DNA TGTGCCAGCAGTTACGGCGGGGCTGGGGCCAACGTCCTGACTTTC. It encodes CASSYGGAGANVLTF.

The chain uses TRBV12-3 or TRBV12-4 and TRBJ1-2; TRBD1 might be the D (5 bases). This CDR3 is built from 12 residues. The V and J ends lost 5 bases and 6 bases respectively, with 10 bases between them. The CDR3 nucleotides are TGTGCCAGCAGTATCGCAGGGAATGGCTACACCTTC. Translating gives CASSIAGNGYTF.

This rearrangement joins TRBV7-2 to TRBJ2-1; 7 nucleotides match TRBD1. This CDR3 comprises 16 residues. With V trimmed by 5 bases and J by 2 bases, 9 bases remained unmatched. Germline V gene lookup returns CDR1 SGHTA and CDR2 FQGNSA. CDR3 protein: CASSPQGTYTYNEQFF. CDR3 DNA: TGTGCCAGCAGCCCACAGGGGACCTATACCTACAATGAGCAGTTCTTC. Combining the CDR3 with reference TRBV7-2 and TRBJ2-1 gives the whole variable domain GAGVSQSPSNKVTEKGKDVELRCDPISGHTALYWYRQSLGQGLEFLIYFQGNSAPDKSGLPSDRFSAERTGGSVSTLTIQRTQQEDSAVYLCASSPQGTYTYNEQFFGPGTRLTVL.

The J gene is TRBJ2-7, the V gene TRBV10-3; possibly TRBD1 for D (5 bases). The CDR3 spans 15 residues. Trimming cost V 0 bases and J 10 bases, with 19 bases left between them. CDR1 ENHRY and CDR2 SYGVKD come from the germline V gene. CDR3 residues: CAISESVPGSIIQYF. In DNA form, the CDR3 reads TGTGCCATCAGTGAGTCGGTTCCAGGGTCCATAATTCAGTACTTC.

This chain joins TRBV19 and TRBJ1-2; D uncertain. The CDR3 extends over 13 amino acids. Germline CDR1 LNHDA, CDR2 SQIVND (reference sequence). V lost 2 bases, J lost 3 bases, and 7 bases lay in between. This CDR3 reads CASSILGYYGYTF. Written as DNA, the CDR3 is TGTGCCAGTAGTATACTCGGGTACTATGGCTACACCTTC.

V is TRBV6-5 and J is TRBJ1-5; TRBD1 aligns across 7 bases. Germline loops: CDR1 MNHEY, CDR2 SVGAGI. CDR3 length: 14 amino acids. J was trimmed by 4 bases and V by 2 bases; bases with no gene match: 2. For the CDR3, the DNA is TGTGCCAGCAGTTACGCGGGACAGAATCAGCCCCAGCATTTT. This gives the protein CASSYAGQNQPQHF.

V usage is TRBV10-3 and J usage is TRBJ2-1; 14 positions match TRBD2. Trimming took 4 bases from V and 6 from J; bases not matched to a gene: 2. This CDR3 region has 15 residues. Per the germline V gene, CDR1 is ENHRY and CDR2 is SYGVKD. The CDR3 spells CAISGGTSGSNEQFF. The CDR3 coding sequence is TGTGCCATCAGTGGTGGGACTAGCGGGAGCAATGAGCAGTTCTTC.

The chain carries TRBV9 and TRBJ1-2, with D tentatively TRBD1 (6 bases). The CDR3 covers 14 residues. Trimming shortened V by 4 bases and J by 4 bases, and 14 bases separated the two germline ends. Germline V gene lookup returns CDR1 SGDLS and CDR2 YYNGEE. The CDR3 coding sequence is TGTGCCAGCAGCCGGGGGGAAGGGGGCTATGGCTACACCTTC. Residues: CASSRGEGGYGYTF. Based on the CDR3 plus reference TRBV9 and TRBJ1-2, the full variable domain is DSGVTQTPKHLITATGQRVTLRCSPRSGDLSVYWYQQSLDQGLQFLIQYYNGEERAKGNILERFSAQQFPDLHSELNLSSLELGDSALYFCASSRGEGGYGYTFGSGTRLTVV.